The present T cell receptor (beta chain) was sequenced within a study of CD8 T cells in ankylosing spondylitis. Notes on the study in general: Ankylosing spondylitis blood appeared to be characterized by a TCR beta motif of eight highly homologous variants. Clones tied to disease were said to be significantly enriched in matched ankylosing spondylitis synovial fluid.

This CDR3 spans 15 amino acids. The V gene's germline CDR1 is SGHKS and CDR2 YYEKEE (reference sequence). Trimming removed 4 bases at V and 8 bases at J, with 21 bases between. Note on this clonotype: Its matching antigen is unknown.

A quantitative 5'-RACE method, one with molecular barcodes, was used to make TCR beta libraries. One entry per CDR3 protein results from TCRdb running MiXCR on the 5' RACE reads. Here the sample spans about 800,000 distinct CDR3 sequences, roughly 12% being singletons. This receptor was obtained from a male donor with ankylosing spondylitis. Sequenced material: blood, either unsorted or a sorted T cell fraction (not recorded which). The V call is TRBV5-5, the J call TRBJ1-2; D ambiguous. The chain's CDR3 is CASSPPGDGIAGYTF. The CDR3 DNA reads TGTGCCAGCAGCCCCCCCGGGGATGGGATAGCCGGCTACACCTTC.